This passage covers 9 T cell receptor beta chains from one sample sequenced in a study of blood T cell repertoires in COVID-19. The data were produced by immunoSEQ multiplex PCR, yet TCRdb's version contains in-frame clones alone and is incomplete. The sample lists roughly 360,000 clones, approximately 90% occurring once. Material: PBMCs or T cells enriched from blood (not recorded which). The receptor source for this set is a woman aged 25 to 39 with acute COVID-19.

V is TRBV2 and J is TRBJ1-3; 8 nucleotides align to TRBD1. CDR1 and CDR2 (germline): SNHLY, FYNNEI. The ends lost 8 bases at V and 0 bases at J; junction bases unmatched: 6. The CDR3 covers 15 residues. CDR3 sequence reads: CASGGTGVSGNTIYF. Here the CDR3 DNA reads TGTGCCAGCGGGGGGACAGGTGTCTCTGGAAACACCATATATTTT.

The chain links TRBV28 to TRBJ2-5, with D possibly being TRBD1 (6 bases). This CDR3 region has 15 residues. The germline V gene has CDR1 MDHEN and CDR2 SYDVKM. The V gene lost 5 bases and the J gene lost 5 bases, with 18 bases spanning the gap. CDR3 in DNA: TGTGCCAGCAGTCCAATCTCACAGGGTAGGGAGACCCAGTACTTC. Its translation: CASSPISQGRETQYF.

The CDR3 DNA follows: TGTGCCAGCAGCGAATACCAGGTGGGGAGAGGCTACACCTTC. Encoded protein: CASSEYQVGRGYTF. The chain employs TRBV7-2 and TRBJ1-2; D unresolved. Trimming cost V 5 bases and J 8 bases, with 18 bases left between them. Germline assignment: CDR1 SGHTA and CDR2 FQGNSA. There are 14 residues in the CDR3.

This clone was observed once. This chain connects TRBV13 to TRBJ2-2; D remains ambiguous. The CDR3 totals 16 residues. Per the germline V gene, CDR1 is PRHDT and CDR2 is FYEKMQ (reference sequence). Trimming took 5 bases from V and 5 from J, leaving 18 bases between them. The CDR3 loop is CASSPRGTIGTGELFF. The CDR3 DNA sequence: TGTGCCAGCAGCCCCCGCGGCACCATCGGGACCGGGGAGCTGTTTTTT.

The CDR3 is CASRQASGSSYEQYF. CDR3 bases: TGTGCCAGCCGGCAGGCTAGCGGGAGCTCCTACGAGCAGTACTTC. V is TRBV27 and J is TRBJ2-7, with 10 bases identical to TRBD2. This CDR3 has 15 amino acids. Germline V gene sequence: CDR1 MNHEY, CDR2 SMNVEV (reference sequence). With V trimmed by 8 bases and J by 0 bases, 7 bases remained unmatched.

This chain joins TRBV10-2 and TRBJ2-2; 7 nucleotides match TRBD1. V was pared by 5 bases and J by 1 base, with 7 bases of the junction left unmatched. The CDR3 covers 16 residues. The germline gives CDR1 WSHSY, CDR2 SAAADI. The CDR3 here is CASSLAGTVNTGELFF. CDR3 nucleotides: TGCGCCAGCAGTCTCGCCGGGACAGTGAACACCGGGGAGCTGTTTTTT.

This rearrangement joins TRBV21-1 to TRBJ2-7; the listed D gene, TRBD2, was not tested against the DNA. TRBV21-1 is a recognized pseudogene. The CDR3 has 14 amino acids. The CDR3 region is CASSKAGLYYEQYF. DNA of the CDR3: TGTGCCAGCAGCAAAGCGGGACTCTACTACGAGCAGTACTTC.

The V and J genes are TRBV2 and TRBJ1-2, with 8 bases lining up with TRBD1. Looked up from germline, CDR1 is SNHLY and CDR2 is FYNNEI. The CDR3 totals 13 residues. V trimming: 5 bases; J trimming: 8 bases; junction bases outside the gene matches: 7. Here the CDR3 DNA reads TGTGCCAGCAGTCCGGACAGGGTGATGGGCTACACCTTC. Encoded protein: CASSPDRVMGYTF.

The chain links TRBV24-1 to TRBJ1-2; 7 bases map to TRBD1. CDR1 and CDR2 (germline): KGHDR, SFDVKD. This CDR3 is built from 13 residues. V trimming: 3 bases; J trimming: 4 bases; junction bases outside the gene matches: 1. For the CDR3, the DNA is TGTGCCACCAGTGATAGGGACAGCTATGGCTACACCTTC. This encodes CATSDRDSYGYTF.